This T cell receptor (beta chain) appears in the sequencing data of a study of OX40 agonist ivuxolimab in advanced cancers. CDR3 size: 15 residues. From germline, CDR1 is SGDLS and CDR2 YYNGEE. Trimming cost V 0 bases and J 3 bases; bases outside gene matches: 4. Sequenced by immunoSEQ multiplex PCR; TCRdb stores in-frame clones only, minus some. The data contain over 45,000 clones, around nine tenths of them singletons. This chain links TRBV9 with TRBJ2-7; 9 bases agree with TRBD1. The sample consisted of CD4+ or CD8+ T cells sorted from blood, taken in a trial of the OX40 agonist ivuxolimab. The sequence was obtained from an adult with an advanced solid tumor such as melanoma, head and neck, liver or kidney cancer. CDR3 sequence: CASSVAGTGSYEQYF. The CDR3 DNA is TGTGCCAGCAGCGTAGCCGGGACAGGGAGCTACGAGCAGTACTTC.